This paragraph covers one TCR beta chain sequence. Its antigen is currently unknown. Researchers divided each subset's genomic DNA evenly across several immunoSEQ plates. Only in-frame clones appear in the TCRdb table, and some are missing; sequencing was by immunoSEQ multiplex PCR. The sample shows roughly 850,000 clones, approximately 96% of them seen only once. The length of the CDR3 is 16 residues. Germline CDR1 reads LNHNV; CDR2 reads YYDKDF (reference sequence). Trimming cost V 8 bases and J 4 bases; bases outside gene matches: 9. This record comes from a study of shared clonotypes between healthy human individuals. On the study more broadly: Used for every donor were three CD4 naive, three CD4 memory, two CD8 naive and one CD8 memory plate. Overall study results and limits: Limited genetic and exposure-history diversity came from having few donors.

CD45RO negativity and positive selection for CCR7 defined naive CD8 cells, a population that excluded terminally differentiated effector memory CD45RA+ cells. The TCR was taken from a man aged 30 to 45 in good health. The chain joins TRBV15 to TRBJ2-1, with 12 bases identical to TRBD2. The sequencing sample was made of naive CD8+ T cells sorted from blood. As DNA, the CDR3 is TGTGCCACCGAGGAAACTAGCGGGAGGTCTTACAATGAGCAGTTCTTC. Protein product: CATEETSGRSYNEQFF. Full variable domain (remainder filled in from reference TRBV15 and TRBJ2-1): DAMVIQNPRYQVTQFGKPVTLSCSQTLNHNVMYWYQQKSSQAPKLLFHYYDKDFNNEADTPDNFQSRRPNTSFCFLDIRSPGLGDTAMYLCATEETSGRSYNEQFFGPGTRLTVL.